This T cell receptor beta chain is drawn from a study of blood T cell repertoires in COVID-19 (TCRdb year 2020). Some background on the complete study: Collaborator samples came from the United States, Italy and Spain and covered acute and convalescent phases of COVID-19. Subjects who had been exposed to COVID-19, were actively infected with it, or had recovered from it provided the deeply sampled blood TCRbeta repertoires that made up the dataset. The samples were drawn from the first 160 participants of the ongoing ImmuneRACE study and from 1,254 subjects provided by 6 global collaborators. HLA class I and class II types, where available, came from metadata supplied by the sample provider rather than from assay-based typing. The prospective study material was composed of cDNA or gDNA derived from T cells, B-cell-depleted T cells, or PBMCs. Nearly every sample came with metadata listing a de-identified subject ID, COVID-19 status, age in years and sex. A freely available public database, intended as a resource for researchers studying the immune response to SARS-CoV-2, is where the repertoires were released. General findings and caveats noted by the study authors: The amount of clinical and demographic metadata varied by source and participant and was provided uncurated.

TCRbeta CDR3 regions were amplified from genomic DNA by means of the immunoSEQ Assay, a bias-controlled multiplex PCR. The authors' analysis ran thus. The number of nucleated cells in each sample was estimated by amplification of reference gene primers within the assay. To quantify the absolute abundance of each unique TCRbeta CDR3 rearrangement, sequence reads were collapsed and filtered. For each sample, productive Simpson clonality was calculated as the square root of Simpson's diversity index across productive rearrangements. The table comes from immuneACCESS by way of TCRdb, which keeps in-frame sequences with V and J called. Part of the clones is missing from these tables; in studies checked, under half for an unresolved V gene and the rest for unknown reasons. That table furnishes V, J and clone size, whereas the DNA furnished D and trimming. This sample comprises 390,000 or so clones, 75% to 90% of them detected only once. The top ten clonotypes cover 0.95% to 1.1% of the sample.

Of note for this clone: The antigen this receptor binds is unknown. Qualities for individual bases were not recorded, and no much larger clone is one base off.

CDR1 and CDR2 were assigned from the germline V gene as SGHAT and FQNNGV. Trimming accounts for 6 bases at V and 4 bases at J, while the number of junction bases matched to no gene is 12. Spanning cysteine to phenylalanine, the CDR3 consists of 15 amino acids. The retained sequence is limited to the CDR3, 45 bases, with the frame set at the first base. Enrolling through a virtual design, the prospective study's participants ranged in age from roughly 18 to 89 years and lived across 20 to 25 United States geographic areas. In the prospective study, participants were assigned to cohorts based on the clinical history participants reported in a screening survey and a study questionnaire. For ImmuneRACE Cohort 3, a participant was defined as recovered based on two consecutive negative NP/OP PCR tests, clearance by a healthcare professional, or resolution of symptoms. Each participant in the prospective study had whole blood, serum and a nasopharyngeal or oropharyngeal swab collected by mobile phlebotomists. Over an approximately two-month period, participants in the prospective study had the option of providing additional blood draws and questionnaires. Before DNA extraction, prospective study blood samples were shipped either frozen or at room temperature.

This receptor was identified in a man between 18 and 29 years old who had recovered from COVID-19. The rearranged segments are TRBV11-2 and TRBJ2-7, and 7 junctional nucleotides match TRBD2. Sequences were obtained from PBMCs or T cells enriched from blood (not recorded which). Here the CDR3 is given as CASRRLSGVRYEQYF. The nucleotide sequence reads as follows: TGTGCCAGCAGGCGCTTGAGCGGGGTTAGATACGAGCAGTACTTC.